The next 3 T cell receptor beta chains were all read from a single sample in a study of blood T cell repertoires in COVID-19. The data were produced by immunoSEQ multiplex PCR, yet TCRdb's version contains in-frame clones alone and is incomplete. The sample lists 150,000 to 200,000 clones, more than 70% occurring once. Sequenced: peripheral blood. These receptors came from a woman aged 80 or older with active or convalescent COVID-19.

This rearrangement joins TRBV4-2 to TRBJ2-3; 10 bases align to TRBD2. This CDR3 has 19 amino acids. Germline lookup yields CDR1 LGHNA and CDR2 YNFKEQ. V dropped 0 bases and J dropped 1; count of bases not matched to a gene: 10. This chain's CDR3 is CASSQDWLAGAKGTDTQYF. In nucleotides, the CDR3 is TGTGCCAGCAGCCAAGATTGGCTAGCGGGAGCTAAGGGCACAGATACGCAGTATTTT.

The chain is built from TRBV5-1 and TRBJ2-1; the D gene is possibly TRBD1 (6 bases). The V gene's germline CDR1 is SGHRS and CDR2 YFSETQ. This CDR3 is built from 16 residues. V lost 4 bases and J 1 base, leaving 15 bases between the germline ends. For the CDR3, the DNA is TGCGCCAGCAGCCCACAGGGTTCGAATTCCTACAATGAGCAGTTCTTC. It encodes CASSPQGSNSYNEQFF.

This sequence joins TRBV30 and TRBJ2-7, with D maybe TRBD2 (6 bases). There are 15 residues in the CDR3. Germline V lookup: CDR1 GTSNPN, CDR2 SVGIG (reference sequence). Trimming took off 1 base at V and 2 bases at J, with 15 bases between the two ends. The CDR3 DNA sequence: TGTGCCTGGAGTGGGGTCCGGGACTGGGCCTACGAGCAGTACTTC. This codes for CAWSGVRDWAYEQYF.